The following is a T cell receptor (beta chain) sequence with its context. TCRdb keeps only in-frame clones here, not all; method: immunoSEQ multiplex PCR. Of 170,000 or so clones in the sample, around nine tenths were seen once. These data belong to a study of blood T cell repertoires in COVID-19. The CDR3 covers 20 residues. V dropped 7 bases and J dropped 1 base, with 29 bases sitting between them. The V gene's germline CDR1 is WNHNN and CDR2 SYGVQD (reference sequence). The J gene is TRBJ2-1, the V gene TRBV10-1; D is possibly TRBD1 or TRBD2 (9 bases each). Material for sequencing was peripheral blood. This clonotype was sampled from a woman in her 70s with COVID-19, enrolled during active disease. The CDR3 DNA sequence: TGCGCCAGCATTTCAAGGACAGGGGAGACTAGCGGCAAGTCCTACAATGAGCAGTTCTTC. Its translation is CASISRTGETSGKSYNEQFF.